This TCR beta chain came from a study of blood T cell repertoires in COVID-19. Using immunoSEQ multiplex PCR, the repertoire was profiled, and TCRdb retains in-frame clones only, with some absent. Of a few hundred thousand clones listed, 75% to 90% were seen once; the top ten hold about 2.7%. From germline, CDR1 is SGHTA and CDR2 FQGNSA. V lost 6 bases and J lost 6, with 8 bases in between. The CDR3 extends over 12 amino acids. Participants, about 18 to 90 years old, spanned about two dozen US areas. Recovered participants had two consecutive negative NP/OP PCR tests, healthcare professional clearance, or symptom resolution.

The receptor was isolated from a woman aged 45-65 years who had recovered from COVID-19. V is TRBV7-2 and J is TRBJ2-2; D perhaps matches TRBD1 (6 bases). Sequencing was carried out using PBMCs or T cells enriched from blood (not recorded which). CDR3 protein: CASRTGSGELFF. Here the CDR3 DNA reads TGTGCCAGCAGGACAGGCTCCGGGGAGCTGTTTTTT. Combining the CDR3 with reference TRBV7-2 and TRBJ2-2 gives the whole variable domain GAGVSQSPSNKVTEKGKDVELRCDPISGHTALYWYRQSLGQGLEFLIYFQGNSAPDKSGLPSDRFSAERTGGSVSTLTIQRTQQEDSAVYLCASRTGSGELFFGEGSRLTVL.